The 6 T cell receptor beta chains presented below share a single source sample, sequenced in a study of blood T cells in healthy people across ages (dated by TCRdb to the mid-2010s). The library was built by means of 5' RACE. Sequencing was carried out with an Illumina HiSeq 2500. A second PCR of about 7 to 12 cycles was performed with a sample-barcoded 5' primer and a J-beta primer mix. TCRdb reanalyzed the raw reads on its own, using fastp at Q25 for trimming and MiXCR for clone calling, and kept in-frame beta chains. For every CDR3 protein sequence, its rows merge into one entry that carries the most common genes and DNA. Here the sample has approximately 800,000 distinct CDR3 sequences; around 62% occur a single time. The leading ten clones occupy 25% to 30% of the sample. Material: blood. Receptors originate from a man aged 25 to 45 in good health.

A few counts support this clonotype. The chain carries TRBV28 and TRBJ2-1; 7 nucleotides align to TRBD2. Trimming took 6 bases from V and 10 from J; bases not matched to a gene: 12. This CDR3 has 14 residues. Per the germline V gene, CDR1 is MDHEN and CDR2 is SYDVKM. CDR3 sequence reads: CASSPGGTPGEQFF. The CDR3 region has the DNA TGTGCCAGCAGCCCGGGAGGAACTCCAGGCGAGCAGTTCTTC.

This clonotype was detected only a few times. V and J are TRBV29-1 and TRBJ1-2; 8 bases align to TRBD1. The CDR3 contains 15 residues. Germline-derived CDR1 and CDR2 are SQVTM and ANQGSEA. Germline trimming cut 1 base from V and 7 bases from J; bases unmatched to any gene: 11. The CDR3 loop reads CSVEGRGRGRTGYTF. CDR3 sequence (DNA): TGCAGCGTTGAAGGCAGGGGGCGCGGTCGGACTGGCTACACCTTC.

The J gene is TRBJ2-5, the V gene TRBV29-1; D tentatively reads TRBD1 or TRBD2 (5 bases each). The V gene's germline CDR1 is SQVTM and CDR2 ANQGSEA. V lost 3 bases and J 2 bases, leaving 13 bases between the germline ends. The CDR3 spans 14 residues. CDR3 coding DNA: TGCAGCGTTGATGACGGGACCCAACAAGAGACCCAGTACTTC. This translates into CSVDDGTQQETQYF.

The V and J genes are TRBV20-1 and TRBJ1-6, with a tentative D call TRBD1 (6 bases). Between the trimmed V and J ends, which lost 1 base and 2 bases, there was a span of 12 bases. The CDR3 has 16 residues. The germline gives CDR1 DFQATT, CDR2 SNEGSKA (reference sequence). The chain's CDR3 is CSARVGSGAYNSPLHF. CDR3 DNA sequence: TGCAGTGCTAGAGTGGGATCAGGGGCCTATAATTCACCCCTCCACTTT.

This rearrangement joins TRBV6-5 to TRBJ2-1, with TRBD1 matching over 9 bases. In germline, CDR1 is MNHEY, CDR2 SVGAGI. CDR3 length equals 15 residues. Trimming cost V 6 bases and J 3 bases; bases outside gene matches: 6. As DNA, the CDR3 is TGTGCCAGCAGGACAGGACAGGGGATCTACAATGAGCAGTTCTTC. Encoded protein: CASRTGQGIYNEQFF.

Details on this clonotype: One end of the junction is discordant with germline, which a read error may explain. V and J are TRBV7-2 and TRBJ2-4; D may match TRBD1 or TRBD2 (5 bases each). This CDR3 spans 15 amino acids. Germline V gene data show CDR1 as SGHTA and CDR2 as FQGNSA. CDR3 nucleotides: TGTGCCAGCAGCCTCCAAACCGGGACCGAAAACATTCAGTACTTT. Translated: CASSLQTGTENIQYF.